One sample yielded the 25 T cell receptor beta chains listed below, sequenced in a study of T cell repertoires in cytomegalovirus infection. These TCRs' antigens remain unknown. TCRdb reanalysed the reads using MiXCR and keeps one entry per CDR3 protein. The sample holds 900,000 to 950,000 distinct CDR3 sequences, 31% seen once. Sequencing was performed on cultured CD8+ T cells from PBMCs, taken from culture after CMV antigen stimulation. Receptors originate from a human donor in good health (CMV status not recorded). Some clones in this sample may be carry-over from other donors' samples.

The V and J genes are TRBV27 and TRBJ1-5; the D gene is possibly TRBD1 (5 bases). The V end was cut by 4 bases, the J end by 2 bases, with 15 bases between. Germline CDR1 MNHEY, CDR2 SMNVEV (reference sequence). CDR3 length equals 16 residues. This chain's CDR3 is CASSSHQGHGNQPQHF. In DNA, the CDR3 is TGTGCCAGCAGTTCCCATCAGGGCCATGGCAATCAGCCCCAGCATTTT.

This CDR3 is CASSYLDNYGYTF. In DNA form, the CDR3 reads TGTGCCAGCAGTTACCTTGATAACTATGGCTACACCTTC. The chain employs TRBV6-5 and TRBJ1-2; D is undetermined. The CDR3 has 13 residues. Germline V gene data show CDR1 as MNHEY and CDR2 as SVGAGI. V lost 2 bases, J lost 1 base, and 5 bases lay in between.

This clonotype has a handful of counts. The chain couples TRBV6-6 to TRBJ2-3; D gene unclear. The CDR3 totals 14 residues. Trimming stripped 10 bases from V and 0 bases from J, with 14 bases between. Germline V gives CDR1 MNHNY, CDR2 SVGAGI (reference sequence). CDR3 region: CATSLQSSTDTQYF. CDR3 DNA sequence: TGTGCCACCAGCCTTCAATCTAGCACAGATACGCAGTATTTT.

CDR3 coding DNA: TGTGCCAGCAGTACCAAGACTAGCGGGACCTACAATGAGCAGTTCTTC. It is translated as CASSTKTSGTYNEQFF. V and J are TRBV6-6 and TRBJ2-1; 11 bases match TRBD2. The V and J ends lost 5 bases and 2 bases, in that order; junction bases with no gene match: 5. CDR3 length: 16 amino acids. Germline assignment: CDR1 MNHNY and CDR2 SVGAGI (reference sequence).

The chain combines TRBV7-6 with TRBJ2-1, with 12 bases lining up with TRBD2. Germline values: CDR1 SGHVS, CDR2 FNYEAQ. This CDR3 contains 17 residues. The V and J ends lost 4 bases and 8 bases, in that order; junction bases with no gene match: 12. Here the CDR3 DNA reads TGTGCCAGCAGCTCAGTTGCTAGCGGGGGGGCCTGGGATGAGCAGTTCTTC. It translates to CASSSVASGGAWDEQFF.

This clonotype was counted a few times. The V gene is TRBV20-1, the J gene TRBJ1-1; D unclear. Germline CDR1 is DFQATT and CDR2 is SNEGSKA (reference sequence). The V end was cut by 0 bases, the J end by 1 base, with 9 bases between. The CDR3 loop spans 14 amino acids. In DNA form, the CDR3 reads TGCAGTGCTAGAGATCGGACCGGGAACACTGAAGCTTTCTTT. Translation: CSARDRTGNTEAFF.

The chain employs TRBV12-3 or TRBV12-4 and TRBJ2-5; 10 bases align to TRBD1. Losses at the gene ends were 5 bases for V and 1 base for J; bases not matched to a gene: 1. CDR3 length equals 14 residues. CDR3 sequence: CASSRDRGQETQYF. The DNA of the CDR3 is TGTGCCAGCAGTCGGGACAGGGGCCAAGAGACCCAGTACTTC.

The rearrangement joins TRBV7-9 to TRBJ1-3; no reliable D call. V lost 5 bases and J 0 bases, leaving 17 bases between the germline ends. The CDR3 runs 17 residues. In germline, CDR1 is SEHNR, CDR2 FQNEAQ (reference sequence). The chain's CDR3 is CASSHINPGTSGNTIYF. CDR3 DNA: TGTGCCAGCAGCCATATAAATCCGGGAACCTCTGGAAACACCATATATTTT.

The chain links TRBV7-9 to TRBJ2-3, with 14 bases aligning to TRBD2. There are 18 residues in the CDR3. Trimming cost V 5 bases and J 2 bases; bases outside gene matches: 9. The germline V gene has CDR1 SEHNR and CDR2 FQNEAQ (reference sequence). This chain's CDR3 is CASSPRLAGGTVTDTQYF. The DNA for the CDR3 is TGTGCCAGCAGCCCTAGACTAGCGGGGGGGACCGTCACAGATACGCAGTATTTT.

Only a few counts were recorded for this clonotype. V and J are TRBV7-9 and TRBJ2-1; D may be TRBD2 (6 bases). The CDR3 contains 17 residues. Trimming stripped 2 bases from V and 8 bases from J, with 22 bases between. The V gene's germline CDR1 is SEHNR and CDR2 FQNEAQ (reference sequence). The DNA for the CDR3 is TGTGCCAGCAGCTTATACGATAACCCCGCTGGGGAGGATGAGCAGTTCTTC. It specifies CASSLYDNPAGEDEQFF.

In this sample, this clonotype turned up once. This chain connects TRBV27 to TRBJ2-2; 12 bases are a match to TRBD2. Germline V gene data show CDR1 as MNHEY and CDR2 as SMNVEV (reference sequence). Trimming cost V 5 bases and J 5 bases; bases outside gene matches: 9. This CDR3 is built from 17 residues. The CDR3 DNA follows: TGTGCCAGCAGTACGCTAGCGGGGGGGCGGAAAACCGGGGAGCTGTTTTTT. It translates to CASSTLAGGRKTGELFF.

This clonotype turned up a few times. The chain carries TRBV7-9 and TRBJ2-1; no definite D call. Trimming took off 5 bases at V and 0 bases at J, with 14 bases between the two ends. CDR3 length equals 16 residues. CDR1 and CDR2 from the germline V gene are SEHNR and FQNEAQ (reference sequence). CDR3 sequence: CASSPPLDPSYNEQFF. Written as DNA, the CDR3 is TGTGCCAGCAGCCCCCCGCTAGATCCCTCCTACAATGAGCAGTTCTTC.

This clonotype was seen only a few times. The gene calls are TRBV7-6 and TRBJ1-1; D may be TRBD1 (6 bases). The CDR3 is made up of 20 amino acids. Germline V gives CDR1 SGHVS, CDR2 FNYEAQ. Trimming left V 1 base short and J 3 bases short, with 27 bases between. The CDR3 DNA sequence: TGTGCCAGCAGCTTAGATTGGCTCAGGGTAGGGGCGGGGGGCGACACTGAAGCTTTCTTT. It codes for CASSLDWLRVGAGGDTEAFF.

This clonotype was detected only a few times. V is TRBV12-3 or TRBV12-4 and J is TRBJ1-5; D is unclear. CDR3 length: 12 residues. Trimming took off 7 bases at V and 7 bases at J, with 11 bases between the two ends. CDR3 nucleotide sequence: TGTGCCAGCACCCCGGGGAGGCAGCCCCAGCATTTT. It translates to CASTPGRQPQHF.

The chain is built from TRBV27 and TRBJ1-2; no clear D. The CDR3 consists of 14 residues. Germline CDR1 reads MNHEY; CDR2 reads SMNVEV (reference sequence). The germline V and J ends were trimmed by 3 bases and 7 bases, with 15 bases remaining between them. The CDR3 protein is CASSFNGPGRGYTF. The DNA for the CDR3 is TGTGCCAGCAGTTTCAACGGCCCCGGTCGTGGCTACACCTTC.

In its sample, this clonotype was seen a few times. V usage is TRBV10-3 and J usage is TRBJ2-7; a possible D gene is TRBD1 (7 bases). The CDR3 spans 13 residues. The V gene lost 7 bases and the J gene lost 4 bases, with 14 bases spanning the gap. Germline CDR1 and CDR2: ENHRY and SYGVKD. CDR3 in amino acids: CAINDREEYEQYF. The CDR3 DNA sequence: TGTGCCATCAATGACAGGGAGGAATACGAGCAGTACTTC.

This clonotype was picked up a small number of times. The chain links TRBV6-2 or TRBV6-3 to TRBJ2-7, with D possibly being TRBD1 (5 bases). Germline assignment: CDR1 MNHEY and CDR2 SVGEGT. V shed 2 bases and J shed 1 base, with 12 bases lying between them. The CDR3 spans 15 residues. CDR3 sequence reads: CASSYGAGSSYEQYV. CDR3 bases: TGTGCCAGCAGTTACGGGGCAGGGTCATCCTACGAGCAGTACGTC.

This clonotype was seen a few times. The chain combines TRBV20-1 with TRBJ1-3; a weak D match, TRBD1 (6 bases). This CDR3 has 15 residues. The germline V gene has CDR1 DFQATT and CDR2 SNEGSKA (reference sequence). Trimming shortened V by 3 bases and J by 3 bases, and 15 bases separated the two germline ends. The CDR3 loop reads CSARQQGRLGNTIYF. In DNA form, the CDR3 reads TGCAGTGCTAGGCAACAGGGAAGGCTTGGAAACACCATATATTTT.

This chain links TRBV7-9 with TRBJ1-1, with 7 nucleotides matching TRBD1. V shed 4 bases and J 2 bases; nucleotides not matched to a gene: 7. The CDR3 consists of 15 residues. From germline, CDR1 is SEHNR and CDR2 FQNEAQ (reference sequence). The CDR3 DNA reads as TGTGCCAGCAGCTCTATGAAGGGGGCCAACACTGAAGCTTTCTTT. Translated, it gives CASSSMKGANTEAFF.

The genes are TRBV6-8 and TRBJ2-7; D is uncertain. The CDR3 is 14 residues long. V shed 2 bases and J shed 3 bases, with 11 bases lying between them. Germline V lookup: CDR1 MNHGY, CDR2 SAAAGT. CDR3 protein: CASSYGPGNYEQYF. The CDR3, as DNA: TGTGCCAGCAGTTACGGTCCTGGCAACTACGAGCAGTACTTC.

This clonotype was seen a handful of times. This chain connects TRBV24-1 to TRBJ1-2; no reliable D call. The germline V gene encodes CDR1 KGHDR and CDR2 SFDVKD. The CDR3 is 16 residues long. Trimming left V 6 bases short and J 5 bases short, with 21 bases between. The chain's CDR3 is CATSSELPGSFYGYTF. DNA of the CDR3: TGTGCCACCAGTTCTGAGTTACCGGGCAGCTTTTATGGCTACACCTTC.

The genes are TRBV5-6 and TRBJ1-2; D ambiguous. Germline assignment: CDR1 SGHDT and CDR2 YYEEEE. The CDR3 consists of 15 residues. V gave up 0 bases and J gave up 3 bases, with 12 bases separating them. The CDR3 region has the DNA TGTGCCAGCAGCTTGGGGGCGGGAGGCTACTATGGCTACACCTTC. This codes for CASSLGAGGYYGYTF.

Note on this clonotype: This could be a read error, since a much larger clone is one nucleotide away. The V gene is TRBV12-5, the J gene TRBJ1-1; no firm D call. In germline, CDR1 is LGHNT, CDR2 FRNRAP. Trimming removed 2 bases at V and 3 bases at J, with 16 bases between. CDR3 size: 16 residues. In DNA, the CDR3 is TGTGCTAGTGGTTTGTCGAACGGAGTTGGGGACACTGAAGCTTTCTTT. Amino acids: CASGLSNGVGDTEAFF.

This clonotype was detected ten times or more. CDR3 sequence (DNA): TGTGCCAGCAGTGCCAGGCAACGGCCTGGGGACGAGCAGTACTTC. Amino acids: CASSARQRPGDEQYF. The genes are TRBV12-3 or TRBV12-4 and TRBJ2-7; D is ambiguous. CDR3 length: 15 residues. The germline V and J ends were trimmed by 5 bases and 5 bases, with 19 bases remaining between them.

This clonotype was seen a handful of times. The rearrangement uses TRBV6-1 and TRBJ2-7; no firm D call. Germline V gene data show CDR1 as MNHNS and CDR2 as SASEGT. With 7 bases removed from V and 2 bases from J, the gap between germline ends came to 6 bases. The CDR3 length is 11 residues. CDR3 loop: CASTEAYEQYF. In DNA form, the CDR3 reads TGTGCCAGCACAGAAGCCTACGAGCAGTACTTC.